This passage covers 24 T cell receptor beta chains from one sample sequenced in a study of post-analysis software for immune sequencing data. These receptors' targets are unknown. TCR beta libraries were prepared from cDNA with unique molecular identifiers. TCRdb re-analysed the PCR reads in MiXCR, keeping a single row per CDR3 protein. The profile shows some 500,000 distinct CDR3 sequences, roughly 45% of them singletons. Study-wide results and caveats: Higher frequency in patients than in controls was seen for roughly five TRBV segments, with TRBV5-6, TRBV5-1 and TRBV20-1 among them.

The sample was blood. These receptors all come from a girl under 18 with multiple sclerosis.

The CDR3 loop is CASSSGGTGGFADTQYF. CDR3 sequence (DNA): TGTGCCAGCAGCTCGGGTGGGACCGGCGGGTTTGCAGATACGCAGTATTTT. V and J are TRBV11-1 and TRBJ2-3; D may be TRBD1 or TRBD2 (5 bases each). CDR1 and CDR2 (germline): SGHAT, FQDESV (reference sequence). V lost 4 bases, J lost 4 bases, and 21 bases lay in between. The CDR3 totals 17 residues.

This rearrangement joins TRBV29-1 to TRBJ1-2, with D hard to call. CDR1 is SQVTM and CDR2 is ANQGSEA in the germline V gene. CDR3 length: 11 amino acids. V shed 6 bases and J shed 4 bases, with 9 bases lying between them. Here the CDR3 reads CSVPLRYGYTF. The CDR3 nucleotides read TGCAGCGTACCACTGCGCTATGGCTACACCTTC.

The rearrangement uses TRBV10-3 and TRBJ2-1, with D uncertain. Deletions cut 8 bases from V and 4 bases from J, with 3 bases between. The CDR3 consists of 10 residues. Germline V gene data show CDR1 as ENHRY and CDR2 as SYGVKD. CDR3 sequence: CAIDYNEQFF. CDR3 in DNA: TGTGCCATCGATTACAATGAGCAGTTCTTC.

The chain is built from TRBV4-1 and TRBJ1-1, with a tentative D call TRBD1 (5 bases). Germline assignment: CDR1 MGHRA and CDR2 YSYEKL. The CDR3 sequence is 13 residues long. Trimming left V 2 bases short and J 7 bases short, with 11 bases between. The CDR3 DNA reads TGCGCCAGCAGCCAATATCGGGGGGGTGAAGCTTTCTTT. Its translation: CASSQYRGGEAFF.

The gene calls are TRBV5-1 and TRBJ2-7; the D gene is possibly TRBD2 (6 bases). There are 15 residues in the CDR3. V lost 7 bases and J 0 bases, leaving 17 bases between the germline ends. Germline-derived CDR1 and CDR2 are SGHRS and YFSETQ. The CDR3 DNA sequence: TGCGCCAGCTCAACCGGCGGGACTCCCTCCTACGAGCAGTACTTC. This sequence encodes CASSTGGTPSYEQYF.

The gene calls are TRBV12-3 or TRBV12-4 and TRBJ1-4, with 7 bases fitting TRBD1. The CDR3 is made up of 14 amino acids. V was pared by 7 bases and J by 8 bases, with 10 bases of the junction left unmatched. This CDR3 reads CASTETGKGEKLFF. The CDR3 DNA follows: TGTGCCAGCACCGAGACAGGGAAGGGAGAAAAACTGTTTTTT.

The chain employs TRBV12-3 or TRBV12-4 and TRBJ2-1; D might be TRBD2 (6 bases). V was cut by 6 bases and J by 4 bases, with 16 bases left in between. The CDR3 runs 15 residues. CDR3 sequence reads: CASRRDLFVYNEQFF. The CDR3, as DNA: TGTGCCAGCAGGAGGGACTTATTTGTTTACAATGAGCAGTTCTTC.

This chain links TRBV7-8 with TRBJ1-5, with D unclear. Germline CDR1 and CDR2: SGHVS and FQNEAQ. V was trimmed by 3 bases and J by 1 base, leaving 13 bases between them. This CDR3 contains 16 residues. DNA of the CDR3: TGTGCCAGCAGCTTTCAGGTTGGCGAGAGCAATCAGCCCCAGCATTTT. Protein product: CASSFQVGESNQPQHF.

The V gene is TRBV9, the J gene TRBJ2-1, with unresolved D. From germline, CDR1 is SGDLS and CDR2 YYNGEE. The ends were cut back, 0 bases at V and 0 bases at J, with 10 bases in the middle. The CDR3 consists of 16 residues. In nucleotides, the CDR3 is TGTGCCAGCAGCGTAGTTATAGATTTCTCCTACAATGAGCAGTTCTTC. This sequence encodes CASSVVIDFSYNEQFF. Variable domain in full (rest from reference TRBV9 and TRBJ2-1): DSGVTQTPKHLITATGQRVTLRCSPRSGDLSVYWYQQSLDQGLQFLIQYYNGEERAKGNILERFSAQQFPDLHSELNLSSLELGDSALYFCASSVVIDFSYNEQFFGPGTRLTVL.

The CDR3 region has the DNA TGTGCCAGCAGCCAAGGTTCGCCGACAGATACGCAGTATTTT. Its translation: CASSQGSPTDTQYF. This chain connects TRBV16 to TRBJ2-3; D is undetermined. This CDR3 is 14 amino acids long. Germline CDR1 is KGHSY and CDR2 is FQNENV. V was clipped by 2 bases and J by 3 bases, with 9 bases between them.

Of note for this clonotype: One end of the junction varies from germline; a read error may be responsible. The V call is TRBV28, the J call TRBJ2-3; perhaps TRBD1 as D (6 bases). CDR3 length equals 17 residues. Germline-derived CDR1 and CDR2 are MDHEN and SYDVKM. The CDR3 spells CASSPGKTGTPADTRYF. The CDR3 nucleotides are TGTGCCAGCAGTCCGGGAAAAACAGGGACCCCCGCAGATACGCGGTATTTT.

V usage is TRBV7-2 and J usage is TRBJ2-1; 15 nucleotides align to TRBD2. The CDR3 is made up of 15 amino acids. From germline, CDR1 is SGHTA and CDR2 FQGNSA. The J segment lost 6 bases and the V segment lost 5 bases, leaving 2 bases of the junction unmatched. The CDR3 reads CASSRGLAGGNEQFF. CDR3 nucleotide sequence: TGTGCCAGCAGCCGGGGACTAGCGGGAGGCAATGAGCAGTTCTTC.

The rearrangement links TRBV20-1 to TRBJ2-5; the D is unclear. Germline CDR1 DFQATT, CDR2 SNEGSKA (reference sequence). The CDR3 runs to 15 residues. Trimming left V 3 bases short and J 0 bases short, with 14 bases between. The chain's CDR3 is CSARSPQRDQETQYF. CDR3 bases: TGCAGTGCTAGGTCCCCCCAACGGGACCAAGAGACCCAGTACTTC.

V and J are TRBV10-3 and TRBJ2-5, with D unresolved. V was trimmed by 6 bases and J by 5 bases, leaving 13 bases between them. The CDR3 length is 13 residues. Germline CDR1 reads ENHRY; CDR2 reads SYGVKD. CDR3 bases: TGTGCCATCAGAGGACCAAATGGGGAGACCCAGTACTTC. Its translation is CAIRGPNGETQYF.

The V and J genes are TRBV5-1 and TRBJ2-1, with 8 bases lining up with TRBD2. The CDR3 has 15 residues. J gave up 5 bases and V 0 bases, and 4 bases lay outside the gene matches. Germline V lookup: CDR1 SGHRS, CDR2 YFSETQ. CDR3 in amino acids: CASSLGLAINNEQFF. CDR3 in DNA: TGCGCCAGCAGCTTGGGACTAGCGATCAACAATGAGCAGTTCTTC.

V usage is TRBV4-1 and J usage is TRBJ2-2, with 11 positions matching TRBD2. This CDR3 has 19 amino acids. Germline V gene sequence: CDR1 MGHRA, CDR2 YSYEKL. Losses at the gene ends were 4 bases for V and 0 bases for J; bases not matched to a gene: 10. The CDR3 spells CASSPARTSGPANTGELFF. DNA of the CDR3: TGCGCCAGCAGCCCTGCTAGGACTAGCGGGCCCGCGAACACCGGGGAGCTGTTTTTT.

This chain connects TRBV29-1 to TRBJ2-7; D call uncertain. V lost 2 bases and J lost 0, with 8 bases in between. The CDR3 loop spans 13 amino acids. Germline-derived CDR1 and CDR2 are SQVTM and ANQGSEA. The DNA of the CDR3 is TGCAGCGTTGAACCTACTAACTCCTACGAGCAGTACTTC. It yields the protein CSVEPTNSYEQYF.

The rearrangement joins TRBV3-1 to TRBJ2-7; D is perhaps TRBD1 (5 bases). The CDR3 totals 18 residues. CDR1 LGHDT and CDR2 YNNKEL come from the germline V gene (reference sequence). V shed 4 bases and J shed 3 bases, with 25 bases lying between them. CDR3 protein: CASSPKPQGSPYFYEQYF. DNA for the CDR3: TGTGCCAGCAGCCCAAAACCTCAGGGCAGCCCCTACTTCTACGAGCAGTACTTC.

V gene TRBV4-1 combines with J gene TRBJ2-3; no clear D gene. The CDR3 runs 15 residues. Germline loops: CDR1 MGHRA, CDR2 YSYEKL. Between the trimmed V and J ends, which lost 4 bases and 5 bases, there was a span of 16 bases. The CDR3 loop reads CASSLRGSLGDTQYF. CDR3 in DNA: TGCGCCAGCAGCCTCAGAGGCTCCTTGGGAGATACGCAGTATTTT.

The CDR3 DNA follows: TGTGCCAGCAGCTTCAATATGGCTGAAGCTTTCTTT. This encodes CASSFNMAEAFF. The V and J genes are TRBV7-3 and TRBJ1-1; D unresolved. V dropped 3 bases and J dropped 6 bases, with 8 bases sitting between them. CDR3 length: 12 residues. The germline CDR1 and CDR2 sequences are SGHTA and FQGTGA.

This clonotype was picked up one time. The genes are TRBV5-6 and TRBJ1-2; D is undetermined. Trimming took off 6 bases at V and 3 bases at J, with 15 bases between the two ends. The CDR3 has 14 residues. Germline CDR1 SGHDT, CDR2 YYEEEE. The CDR3: CASTRSGIDYGYTF. DNA of the CDR3: TGTGCCAGCACCAGGAGCGGGATCGACTATGGCTACACCTTC.

This chain joins TRBV10-2 and TRBJ1-5; D is perhaps TRBD1 (6 bases). Germline loops: CDR1 WSHSY, CDR2 SAAADI. V was clipped by 8 bases and J by 4 bases, with 18 bases between them. This CDR3 contains 15 residues. In DNA, the CDR3 is TGCGCCAGCCGGGCTAGGCAGGGGCTAAATCAGCCCCAGCATTTT. Translating it yields CASRARQGLNQPQHF.

The chain couples TRBV2 to TRBJ1-5; D unclear. Germline V gene data show CDR1 as SNHLY and CDR2 as FYNNEI. V dropped 8 bases and J dropped 3 bases, with 17 bases sitting between them. The CDR3 is 15 amino acids. The CDR3 DNA reads TGTGCCAGCCAGTCTTCTCTGGGGTTCAATCAGCCCCAGCATTTT. Translation: CASQSSLGFNQPQHF.

Written as DNA, the CDR3 is TGCAGTGCGCTCGGGACTAGCGATTCCTACGAGCAGTACTTC. Translation: CSALGTSDSYEQYF. The chain uses TRBV20-1 and TRBJ2-7, with TRBD2 matching 10 bases. V lost 6 bases, J lost 1 base, and 6 bases stayed unmatched. From germline, CDR1 is DFQATT and CDR2 SNEGSKA (reference sequence). This CDR3 contains 14 residues.